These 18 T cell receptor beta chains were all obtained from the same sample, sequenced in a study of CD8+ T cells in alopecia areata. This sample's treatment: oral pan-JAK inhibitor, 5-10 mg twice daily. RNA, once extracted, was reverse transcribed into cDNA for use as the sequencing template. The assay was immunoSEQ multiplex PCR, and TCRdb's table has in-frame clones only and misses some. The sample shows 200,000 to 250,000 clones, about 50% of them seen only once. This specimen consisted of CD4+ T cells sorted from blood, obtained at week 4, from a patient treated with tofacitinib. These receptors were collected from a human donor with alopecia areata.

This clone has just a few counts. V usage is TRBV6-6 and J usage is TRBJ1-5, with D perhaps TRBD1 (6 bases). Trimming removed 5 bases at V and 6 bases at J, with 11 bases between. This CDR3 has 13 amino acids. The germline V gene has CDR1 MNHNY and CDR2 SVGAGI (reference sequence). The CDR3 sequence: CASSGQLSQPQHF. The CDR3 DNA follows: TGTGCCAGCAGTGGACAGCTCAGTCAGCCCCAGCATTTT.

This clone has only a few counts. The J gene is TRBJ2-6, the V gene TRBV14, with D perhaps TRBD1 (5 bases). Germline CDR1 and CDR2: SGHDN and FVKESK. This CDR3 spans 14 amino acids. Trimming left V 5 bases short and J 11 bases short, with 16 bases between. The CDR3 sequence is CASSKIEQVHVLTF. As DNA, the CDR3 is TGTGCCAGCAGCAAGATCGAACAGGTACACGTCCTGACTTTC.

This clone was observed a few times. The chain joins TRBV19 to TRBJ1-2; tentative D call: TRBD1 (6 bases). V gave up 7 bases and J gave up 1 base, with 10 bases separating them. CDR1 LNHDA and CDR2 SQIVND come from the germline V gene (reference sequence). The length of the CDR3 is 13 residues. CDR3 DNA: TGTGCCAGTAACGGACAGAATAACTATGGCTACACCTTC. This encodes CASNGQNNYGYTF. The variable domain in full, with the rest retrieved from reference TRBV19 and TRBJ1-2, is DGGITQSPKYLFRKEGQNVTLSCEQNLNHDAMYWYRQDPGQGLRLIYYSQIVNDFQKGDIAEGYSVSREKKESFPLTVTSAQKNPTAFYLCASNGQNNYGYTFGSGTRLTVV.

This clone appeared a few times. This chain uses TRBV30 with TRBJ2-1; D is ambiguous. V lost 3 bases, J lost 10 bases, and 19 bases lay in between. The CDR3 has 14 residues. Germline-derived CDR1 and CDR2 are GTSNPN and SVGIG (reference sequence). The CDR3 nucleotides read TGTGCCTGGAGCGGTGACTCCAACGTTTGGGAGCAGTTCTTC. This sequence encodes CAWSGDSNVWEQFF.

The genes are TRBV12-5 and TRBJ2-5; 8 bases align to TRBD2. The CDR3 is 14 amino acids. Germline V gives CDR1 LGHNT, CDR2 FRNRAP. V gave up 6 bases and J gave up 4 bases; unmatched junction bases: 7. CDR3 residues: CASGGGGHRETQYF. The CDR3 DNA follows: TGTGCTAGTGGCGGGGGGGGTCACAGAGAGACCCAGTACTTC.

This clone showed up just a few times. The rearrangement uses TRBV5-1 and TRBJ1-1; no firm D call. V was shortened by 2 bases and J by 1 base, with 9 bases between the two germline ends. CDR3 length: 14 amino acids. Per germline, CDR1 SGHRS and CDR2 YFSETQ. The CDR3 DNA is TGCGCCAGCAGCTTTGTAGCGGAGAACACTGAAGCTTTCTTT. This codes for CASSFVAENTEAFF.

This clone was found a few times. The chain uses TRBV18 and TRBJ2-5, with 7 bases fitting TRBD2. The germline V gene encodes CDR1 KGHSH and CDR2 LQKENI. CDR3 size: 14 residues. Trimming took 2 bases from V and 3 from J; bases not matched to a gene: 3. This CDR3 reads CASSPRDYEETQYF. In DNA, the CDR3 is TGTGCCAGCTCACCAAGGGACTACGAAGAGACCCAGTACTTC.

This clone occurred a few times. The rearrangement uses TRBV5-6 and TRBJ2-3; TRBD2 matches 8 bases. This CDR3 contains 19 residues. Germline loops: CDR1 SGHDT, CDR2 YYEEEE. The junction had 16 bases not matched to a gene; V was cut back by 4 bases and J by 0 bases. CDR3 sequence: CASSPGGAGARPSTDTQYF. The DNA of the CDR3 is TGTGCCAGCAGCCCCGGAGGAGCGGGGGCCCGCCCTAGCACAGATACGCAGTATTTT.

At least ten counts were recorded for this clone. In nucleotides, the CDR3 is TGTGCCACCCAGCCGGACAGAAGCTCCTACAATGAGCAGTTCTTC. Translation: CATQPDRSSYNEQFF. This sequence joins TRBV19 and TRBJ2-1; tentatively, D is TRBD1 (6 bases). The CDR3 is 15 residues long. From germline, CDR1 is LNHDA and CDR2 SQIVND (reference sequence). V shed 10 bases and J shed 0 bases, with 16 bases lying between them.

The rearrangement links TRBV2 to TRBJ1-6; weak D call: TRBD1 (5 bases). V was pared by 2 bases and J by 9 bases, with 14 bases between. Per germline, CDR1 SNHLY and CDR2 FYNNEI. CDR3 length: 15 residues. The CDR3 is CASSERGGEGSPLHF. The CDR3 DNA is TGTGCCAGCAGTGAACGGGGAGGGGAAGGTTCACCCCTCCACTTT.

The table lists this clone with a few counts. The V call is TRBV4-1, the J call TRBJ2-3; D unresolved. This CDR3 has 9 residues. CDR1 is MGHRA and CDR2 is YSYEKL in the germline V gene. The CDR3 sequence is CARADTQYF. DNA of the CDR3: TGCGCACGGGCAGATACGCAGTATTTT.

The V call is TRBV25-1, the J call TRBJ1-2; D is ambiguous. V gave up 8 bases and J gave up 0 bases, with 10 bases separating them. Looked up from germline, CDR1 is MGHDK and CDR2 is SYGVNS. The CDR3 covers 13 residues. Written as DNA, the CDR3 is TGTGCCAGCTGGGGAGCAGCTAACTATGGCTACACCTTC. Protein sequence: CASWGAANYGYTF.

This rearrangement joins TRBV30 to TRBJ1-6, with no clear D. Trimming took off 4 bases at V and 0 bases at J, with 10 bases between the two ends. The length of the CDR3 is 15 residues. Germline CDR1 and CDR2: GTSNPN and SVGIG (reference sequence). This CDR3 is CAWNRESSYNSPLHF. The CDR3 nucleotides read TGTGCCTGGAACCGGGAGAGCTCCTATAATTCACCCCTCCACTTT.

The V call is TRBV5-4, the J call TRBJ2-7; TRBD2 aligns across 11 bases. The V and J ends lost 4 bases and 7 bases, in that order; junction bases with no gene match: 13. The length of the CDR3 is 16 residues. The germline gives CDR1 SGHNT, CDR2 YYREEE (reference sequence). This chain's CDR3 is CASSPTPGLAVLEQYF. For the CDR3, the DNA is TGTGCCAGCAGCCCGACTCCGGGACTAGCGGTTCTGGAGCAGTACTTC.

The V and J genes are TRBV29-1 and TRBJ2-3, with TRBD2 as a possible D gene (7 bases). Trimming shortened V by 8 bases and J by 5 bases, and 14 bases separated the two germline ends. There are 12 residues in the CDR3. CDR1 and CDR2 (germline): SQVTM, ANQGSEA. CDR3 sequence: CSLGGHGDTQYF. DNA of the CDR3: TGCAGCCTGGGGGGGCATGGAGATACGCAGTATTTT.

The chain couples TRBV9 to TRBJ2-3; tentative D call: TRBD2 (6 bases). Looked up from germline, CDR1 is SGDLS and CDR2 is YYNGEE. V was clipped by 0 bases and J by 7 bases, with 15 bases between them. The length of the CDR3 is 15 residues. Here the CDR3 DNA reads TGTGCCAGCAGCGTAGCAGTAGGGACTGGATATACGCAGTATTTT. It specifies CASSVAVGTGYTQYF.

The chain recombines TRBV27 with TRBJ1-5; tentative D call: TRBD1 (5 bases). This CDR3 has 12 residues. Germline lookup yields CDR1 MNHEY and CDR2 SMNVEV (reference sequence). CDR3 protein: CASQGSNQPQHF. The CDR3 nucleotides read TGTGCGTCGCAGGGAAGCAATCAGCCCCAGCATTTT.

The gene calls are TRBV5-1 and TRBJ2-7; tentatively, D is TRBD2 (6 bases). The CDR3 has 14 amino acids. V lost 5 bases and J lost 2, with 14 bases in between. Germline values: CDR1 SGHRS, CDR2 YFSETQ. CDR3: CASRSTGVTYEQYF. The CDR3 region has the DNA TGCGCCAGCAGATCTACGGGGGTAACCTACGAGCAGTACTTC.